The present T cell receptor beta chain was sequenced within a study of PD-1 blockade in classical Hodgkin lymphoma. Every patient relapsed after autologous stem cell transplantation, and brentuximab vedotin exposure varied. Purified CD4+ T cells were obtained from thawed PBMCs through magnetic negative selection. V dropped 2 bases and J dropped 3 bases, with 13 bases sitting between them. CDR1 is SEHNR and CDR2 is FQNEAQ in the germline V gene (reference sequence). This CDR3 has 15 residues. Study-level findings and limits: Newly diagnosed patients reportedly had lower baseline TCR diversity than healthy donors. The authors have not defined what causes the repertoire differences, possibly disease activity or prior therapy. Significant TCR diversity gains by C4D1 occurred in CD4+ but not CD8+ cells.

Points on this clone: Its antigen is currently unknown.

TCRdb's copy holds only in-frame clones and misses some; the assay was immunoSEQ multiplex PCR. The table has over 25,000 clones, over 65% seen once. The rearrangement joins TRBV7-9 to TRBJ1-2; D is undetermined. Sequenced material: CD4+ T cells from blood, taken at baseline. The source of this sequence is a human donor with classical Hodgkin lymphoma. The CDR3 DNA reads TGTGCCAGCAGCTTAAGTCGTCAGTTCGACTATGGCTACACCTTC. Translating it yields CASSLSRQFDYGYTF.